This T cell receptor (beta chain) appears in the sequencing data of a study of blood T cell repertoires in COVID-19. Background on the study: Both acute and convalescent COVID-19 samples were obtained from the United States, Italy and Spain.

Per the original methods: Reference gene primer amplification gave estimated nucleated cell counts. Sequencing was performed with immunoSEQ multiplex PCR; in TCRdb, only in-frame clones are kept and a portion is missing. The V and J calls and clone size were taken over from that table, and D and trimming were inferred from the DNA. The repertoire holds 46,000 or so clones, approximately 88% seen once, with around 8% in the top ten. The CDR3 is made up of 14 amino acids. CDR1 SGHRS and CDR2 YFSETQ come from the germline V gene. The ends were cut back, 7 bases at V and 0 bases at J, with 11 bases in the middle.

The specimen was peripheral blood. The chain has TRBV5-1 and TRBJ2-1; D gene unclear. The clonotype was recovered from a man aged 45-60 years with acute or convalescent COVID-19. CDR3 loop: CASRLQTSYNEQFF. The CDR3 DNA reads as TGCGCCAGCCGACTCCAAACCTCCTACAATGAGCAGTTCTTC.